Shown below are 26 T cell receptor beta chains from a single sample sequenced in a study of CD8 T cells in ankylosing spondylitis. Overall study results and limits: Apparently characteristic of ankylosing spondylitis blood was a TCR beta motif (roughly eight highly homologous variants).

These receptors' targets are unknown. One entry per CDR3 protein results from TCRdb running MiXCR on the 5' RACE reads. The sample includes some 840,000 distinct CDR3 sequences, about 10% seen only once; the top ten take 0.51%. Input material: blood, either unsorted or a sorted T cell fraction (not recorded which). Every receptor here comes from a male donor with ankylosing spondylitis.

This clonotype has a handful of counts. The genes are TRBV5-5 and TRBJ2-4, with 7 bases aligning to TRBD1. The CDR3 runs to 13 residues. From germline, CDR1 is SGHKS and CDR2 YYEKEE (reference sequence). The V and J ends lost 6 bases and 6 bases, in that order; junction bases with no gene match: 6. The DNA of the CDR3 is TGTGCCAGCATTAGGGGGCCGGGAAACATTCAGTACTTC. Its translation is CASIRGPGNIQYF.

This chain uses TRBV20-1 with TRBJ2-2; D not certain. V was shortened by 1 base and J by 7 bases, with 16 bases between the two germline ends. The germline V gene has CDR1 DFQATT and CDR2 SNEGSKA (reference sequence). The CDR3 is 15 amino acids. CDR3 region: CSARVAARKGGELFF. The CDR3 DNA follows: TGCAGTGCTAGAGTCGCAGCTCGAAAGGGCGGGGAGCTGTTTTTT.

This clonotype has just a few counts. CDR3 nucleotides: TGTGCCAGCAGCTCTAGCGACAGGGGCTACGAGCAGTACTTC. Amino acids: CASSSSDRGYEQYF. The chain carries TRBV6-2 or TRBV6-3 and TRBJ2-7, with 8 positions matching TRBD1. Germline loops: CDR1 MNHEY, CDR2 SVGEGT. The CDR3 runs 14 residues. With V trimmed by 6 bases and J by 3 bases, 7 bases remained unmatched.

J is TRBJ2-5 and V is TRBV29-1; the match to TRBD2 covers 7 bases. This CDR3 is 12 amino acids long. Germline V gene sequence: CDR1 SQVTM, CDR2 ANQGSEA. The V segment lost 8 bases and the J segment 4 bases; nucleotides outside the gene matches: 7. For the CDR3, the DNA is TGCAGCCATGGGACGGGAGGAGAGACCCAGTACTTC. Translated, it gives CSHGTGGETQYF.

The chain has TRBV4-2 and TRBJ1-4; 9 nucleotides match TRBD1. The CDR3 loop spans 16 amino acids. In germline, CDR1 is LGHNA, CDR2 YNFKEQ. V trimming: 2 bases; J trimming: 7 bases; junction bases outside the gene matches: 8. The CDR3 bases are TGTGCCAGCAGCCAATTTACAGGGGGCGAGCGTGAAAAACTGTTTTTT. Translation: CASSQFTGGEREKLFF.

This clonotype was seen a handful of times. The chain joins TRBV7-6 to TRBJ2-1, with 13 bases matching TRBD2. The CDR3 extends over 16 amino acids. V trimming: 5 bases; J trimming: 2 bases; junction bases outside the gene matches: 3. The V gene's germline CDR1 is SGHVS and CDR2 FNYEAQ. The CDR3, as DNA: TGTGCCAGCAGCATGGGACTAGCGGGGACCTACAATGAGCAGTTCTTC. Translation gives CASSMGLAGTYNEQFF.

The chain employs TRBV10-3 and TRBJ2-7; no reliable D call. This CDR3 region has 13 residues. CDR1 is ENHRY and CDR2 is SYGVKD in the germline V gene. With 0 bases removed from V and 3 bases from J, the gap between germline ends came to 6 bases. The CDR3: CAISESSYYEQYF. CDR3 in DNA: TGTGCCATCAGTGAGTCAAGTTACTACGAGCAGTACTTC.

The chain recombines TRBV6-1 with TRBJ1-1; maybe TRBD1 (6 bases). The germline V gene encodes CDR1 MNHNS and CDR2 SASEGT. Trimming took off 5 bases at V and 7 bases at J, with 23 bases between the two ends. The CDR3 contains 16 residues. This CDR3 is CASSQHKARGGDEAFF. The CDR3 DNA reads TGTGCCAGCAGTCAACACAAGGCCAGGGGAGGGGATGAAGCTTTCTTT.

V usage is TRBV12-3 or TRBV12-4 and J usage is TRBJ1-5; perhaps TRBD1 as D (5 bases). The ends were cut back, 5 bases at V and 2 bases at J, with 13 bases in the middle. The CDR3 covers 15 residues. In nucleotides, the CDR3 is TGTGCCAGCAGTCCAGGGAGTGCGGGCAATCAGCCCCAGCATTTT. As protein: CASSPGSAGNQPQHF.

This clonotype came up a few times. V and J are TRBV20-1 and TRBJ2-3, with D hard to call. Germline assignment: CDR1 DFQATT and CDR2 SNEGSKA (reference sequence). The CDR3 covers 12 residues. V was pared by 6 bases and J by 6 bases, with 13 bases between. The CDR3 spells CSATSSADTQYF. In nucleotides, the CDR3 is TGCAGTGCAACATCCAGCGCCGATACGCAGTATTTT.

This clonotype was counted a few times. The V and J genes are TRBV7-2 and TRBJ1-6; D not resolved. Trimming cost V 6 bases and J 6 bases, with 9 bases left between them. The length of the CDR3 is 13 residues. The germline V gene encodes CDR1 SGHTA and CDR2 FQGNSA. The CDR3 region has the DNA TGTGCCAGCAGGCGTCAGTTTAATTCACCCCTCCACTTT. Its protein is CASRRQFNSPLHF.

The chain uses TRBV18 and TRBJ1-5; 8 bases line up with TRBD1. J gave up 2 bases and V 3 bases, and 6 bases lay outside the gene matches. The CDR3 runs 16 residues. Per the germline V gene, CDR1 is KGHSH and CDR2 is LQKENI. The CDR3, as DNA: TGTGCCAGCTCACCCCCAGGGGGCTATGGCAATCAGCCCCAGCATTTT. Residues: CASSPPGGYGNQPQHF. Full variable domain (remainder filled in from reference TRBV18 and TRBJ1-5): NAGVMQNPRHLVRRRGQEARLRCSPMKGHSHVYWYRQLPEEGLKFMVYLQKENIIDESGMPKERFSAEFPKEGPSILRIQQVVRGDSAAYFCASSPPGGYGNQPQHFGDGTRLSIL.

This clonotype appeared a few times. The J gene is TRBJ2-3, the V gene TRBV5-1, with D possibly matching TRBD2 (6 bases). The V end lost 1 base, the J end lost 2 bases, and 14 bases lay between the germline ends. The CDR3 totals 16 residues. CDR1 is SGHRS, CDR2 YFSETQ, per germline. The CDR3 loop is CASSLLGTGPTDTQYF. CDR3 nucleotide sequence: TGCGCCAGCAGCTTGTTGGGGACTGGGCCCACAGATACGCAGTATTTT.

A few counts support this clonotype. The V call is TRBV20-1, the J call TRBJ2-2, with D maybe TRBD1 (5 bases). The CDR3 contains 16 residues. Germline lookup yields CDR1 DFQATT and CDR2 SNEGSKA (reference sequence). V lost 0 bases and J lost 4, with 15 bases in between. The CDR3 sequence: CSARDPAGRGTGELFF. The CDR3 DNA is TGCAGTGCTAGAGACCCGGCAGGGCGCGGCACCGGGGAGCTGTTTTTT.

In this sample, this clonotype turned up many times. The gene calls are TRBV28 and TRBJ1-2, with 8 bases aligning to TRBD1. CDR3 length: 15 amino acids. Trimming took 6 bases from V and 8 from J; bases not matched to a gene: 14. The germline gives CDR1 MDHEN, CDR2 SYDVKM. The CDR3 DNA is TGTGCCAGCAGCCAACCTGTCAGGGGGCTAGTCGGCTACACCTTC. Encoded protein: CASSQPVRGLVGYTF.

This clonotype has just a few counts. The rearrangement joins TRBV12-3 or TRBV12-4 to TRBJ1-6; 9 bases line up with TRBD1. The CDR3 sequence is 15 residues long. V lost 5 bases to trimming and J lost 9 bases; unmatched junction nucleotides: 8. The CDR3 DNA is TGTGCCAGCAGTACCACAGGGGGCTCCGGTTCACCCCTCCACTTT. Its protein product is CASSTTGGSGSPLHF.

The chain has TRBV4-2 and TRBJ2-3; D is undetermined. Trimming took 1 base from V and 0 from J, leaving 17 bases between them. The CDR3 runs 18 residues. The germline CDR1 and CDR2 sequences are LGHNA and YNFKEQ. The CDR3 bases are TGTGCCAGCAGCCAAGGACCTTTCTTGCCCCCTAGCACAGATACGCAGTATTTT. Translation: CASSQGPFLPPSTDTQYF.

This clonotype has a handful of counts. The V call is TRBV7-2, the J call TRBJ2-3; no reliable D call. The CDR3 is 13 residues long. The germline gives CDR1 SGHTA, CDR2 FQGNSA. Trimming cost V 5 bases and J 1 base, with 7 bases left between them. The CDR3 spells CASSRMGTDTQYF. In DNA, the CDR3 is TGTGCCAGCAGCCGGATGGGCACAGATACGCAGTATTTT.

This clonotype was counted ten times or more. J is TRBJ2-7 and V is TRBV7-8; D gene ambiguous. The germline V gene encodes CDR1 SGHVS and CDR2 FQNEAQ. The CDR3 consists of 13 residues. V lost 1 base and J lost 3, with 7 bases in between. The CDR3 DNA sequence: TGTGCCAGCAGCTTAGAATTGGTCTACGAGCAGTACTTC. As protein: CASSLELVYEQYF.

This clonotype was observed a handful of times. J is TRBJ2-7 and V is TRBV7-2; D perhaps matches TRBD1 (6 bases). V was trimmed by 5 bases and J by 6 bases, leaving 17 bases between them. Germline CDR1 is SGHTA and CDR2 is FQGNSA. There are 14 residues in the CDR3. The CDR3 loop reads CASSATPGTTEQYF. The DNA for the CDR3 is TGTGCCAGCAGCGCTACCCCCGGGACAACCGAGCAGTACTTC.

In its sample, this clonotype was seen many times. The V call is TRBV10-3, the J call TRBJ2-2; D is unresolved. V was clipped by 10 bases and J by 2 bases, with 11 bases between them. Germline V gene sequence: CDR1 ENHRY, CDR2 SYGVKD. The CDR3 has 13 residues. CDR3 sequence (DNA): TGTGCCAGCAAGAAAGATAACACCGGGGAGCTGTTTTTT. This sequence encodes CASKKDNTGELFF.

The sample holds a few counts of this clonotype. The chain joins TRBV5-1 to TRBJ2-2; no clear D gene. V gave up 2 bases and J gave up 6 bases, with 14 bases separating them. Germline V gene lookup returns CDR1 SGHRS and CDR2 YFSETQ. This CDR3 is built from 15 residues. CDR3 amino acids: CASSLIVRSAGELFF. The CDR3 coding sequence is TGCGCCAGCAGCTTAATAGTAAGGAGCGCCGGGGAGCTGTTTTTT.

This clonotype occurred a few times. The chain uses TRBV4-3 and TRBJ1-3; D is perhaps TRBD1 (6 bases). Trimming cost V 4 bases and J 2 bases, with 9 bases left between them. The length of the CDR3 is 14 residues. Germline CDR1 reads LGHNA; CDR2 reads YSLEER. The CDR3 region has the DNA TGCGCCAGCAGCCCCCGGGACACTGGAAACACCATATATTTT. Its protein product is CASSPRDTGNTIYF.

The rearrangement uses TRBV6-1 and TRBJ1-2; 7 bases are shared with TRBD1. The ends lost 6 bases at V and 3 bases at J; junction bases unmatched: 4. Germline assignment: CDR1 MNHNS and CDR2 SASEGT. The CDR3 spans 13 residues. This CDR3 is CASRIDRDYGYTF. As DNA, the CDR3 is TGTGCCAGCAGGATAGACAGGGACTATGGCTACACCTTC.

V usage is TRBV5-5 and J usage is TRBJ2-3; D is perhaps TRBD1 or TRBD2 (5 bases each). CDR1 is SGHKS, CDR2 YYEKEE, per germline (reference sequence). This CDR3 is 14 amino acids long. The germline V and J ends were trimmed by 7 bases and 6 bases, with 18 bases remaining between them. In nucleotides, the CDR3 is TGTGCCAGCGGCCCCGGGACCGTCTGCGATACGCAGTATTTT. Translation gives CASGPGTVCDTQYF.

This clonotype was observed a handful of times. The chain joins TRBV2 to TRBJ1-3, with D uncertain. The V and J ends lost 7 bases and 2 bases respectively, with 12 bases between them. The germline V gene has CDR1 SNHLY and CDR2 FYNNEI. This CDR3 is built from 14 residues. The CDR3 spells CASTLETAGNTIYF. The CDR3 DNA reads TGTGCCAGCACCCTCGAGACGGCTGGAAACACCATATATTTT.